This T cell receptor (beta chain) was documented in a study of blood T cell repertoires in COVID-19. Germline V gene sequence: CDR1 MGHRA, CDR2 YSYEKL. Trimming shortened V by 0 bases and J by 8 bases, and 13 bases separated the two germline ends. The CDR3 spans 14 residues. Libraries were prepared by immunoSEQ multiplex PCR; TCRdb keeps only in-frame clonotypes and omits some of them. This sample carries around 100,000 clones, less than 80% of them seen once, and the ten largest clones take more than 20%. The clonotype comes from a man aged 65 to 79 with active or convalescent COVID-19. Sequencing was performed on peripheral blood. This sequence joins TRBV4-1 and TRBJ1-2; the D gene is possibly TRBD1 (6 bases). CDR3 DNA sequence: TGCGCCAGCAGCCAAGAAGGGGGGGCGAAAGGCTACACCTTC. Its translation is CASSQEGGAKGYTF.